This T cell receptor (beta chain) came from a study of cytomegalovirus exposure and HLA in healthy donors. This clone was recorded once. TCRdb's table, derived via immunoSEQ multiplex PCR, lists solely in-frame clones and lacks some. The sample contains around 250,000 clones, roughly 87% of which appear only once. The origin of this receptor is a woman in her 30s in good health and CMV-seronegative. The sequencing input was PBMCs.

The DNA of the CDR3 is TGTGCCAGCAGCCAAGAGTTACATGCCTCCTACGAGCAGTACTTC. This encodes CASSQELHASYEQYF. This chain links TRBV4-2 with TRBJ2-7; D ambiguous. V lost 0 bases and J 0 bases, leaving 9 bases between the germline ends. Germline V gene sequence: CDR1 LGHNA, CDR2 YNFKEQ. This CDR3 has 15 amino acids.